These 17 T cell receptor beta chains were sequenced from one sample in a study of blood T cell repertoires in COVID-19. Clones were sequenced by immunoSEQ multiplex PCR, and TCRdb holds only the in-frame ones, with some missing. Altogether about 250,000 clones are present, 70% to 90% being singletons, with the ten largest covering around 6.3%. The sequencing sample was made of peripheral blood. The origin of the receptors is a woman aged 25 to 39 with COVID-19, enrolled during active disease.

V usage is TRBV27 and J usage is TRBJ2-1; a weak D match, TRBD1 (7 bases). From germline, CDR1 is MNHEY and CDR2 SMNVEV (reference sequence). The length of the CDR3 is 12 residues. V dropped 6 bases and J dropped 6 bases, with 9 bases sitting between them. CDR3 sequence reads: CASSQGGNEQFF. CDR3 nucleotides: TGTGCCAGCAGCCAGGGGGGCAATGAGCAGTTCTTC.

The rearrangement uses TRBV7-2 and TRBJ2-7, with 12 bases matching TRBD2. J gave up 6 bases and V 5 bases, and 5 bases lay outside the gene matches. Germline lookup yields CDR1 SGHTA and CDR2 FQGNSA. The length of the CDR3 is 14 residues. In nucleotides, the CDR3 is TGTGCCAGCAGCCTACTAGCGGGGGGATTCGAGCAGTACTTC. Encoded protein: CASSLLAGGFEQYF.

CDR3 bases: TGTGCCAGCAGTTCTCCGGCGAGCGGGAGGGATGGCACAGATACGCAGTATTTT. Its translation: CASSSPASGRDGTDTQYF. The chain carries TRBV28 and TRBJ2-3; 10 nucleotides agree with TRBD2. Germline values: CDR1 MDHEN, CDR2 SYDVKM. V was clipped by 4 bases and J by 1 base; unmatched bases: 11. The CDR3 extends over 18 amino acids.

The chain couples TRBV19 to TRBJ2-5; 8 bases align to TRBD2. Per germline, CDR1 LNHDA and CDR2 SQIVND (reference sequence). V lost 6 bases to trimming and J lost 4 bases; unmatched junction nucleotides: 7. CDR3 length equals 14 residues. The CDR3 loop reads CASSGGADGETQYF. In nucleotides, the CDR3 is TGTGCCAGTAGCGGGGGGGCCGACGGAGAGACCCAGTACTTC. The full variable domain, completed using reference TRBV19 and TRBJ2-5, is DGGITQSPKYLFRKEGQNVTLSCEQNLNHDAMYWYRQDPGQGLRLIYYSQIVNDFQKGDIAEGYSVSREKKESFPLTVTSAQKNPTAFYLCASSGGADGETQYFGPGTRLLVL.

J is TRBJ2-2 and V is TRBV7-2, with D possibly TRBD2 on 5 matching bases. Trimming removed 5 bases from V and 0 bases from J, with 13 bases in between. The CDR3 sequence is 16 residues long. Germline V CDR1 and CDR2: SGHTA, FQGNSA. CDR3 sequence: CASSPRRPANTGELFF. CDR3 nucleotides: TGTGCCAGCAGCCCAAGGAGGCCTGCGAACACCGGGGAGCTGTTTTTT. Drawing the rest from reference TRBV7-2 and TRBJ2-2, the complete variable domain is GAGVSQSPSNKVTEKGKDVELRCDPISGHTALYWYRQSLGQGLEFLIYFQGNSAPDKSGLPSDRFSAERTGGSVSTLTIQRTQQEDSAVYLCASSPRRPANTGELFFGEGSRLTVL.

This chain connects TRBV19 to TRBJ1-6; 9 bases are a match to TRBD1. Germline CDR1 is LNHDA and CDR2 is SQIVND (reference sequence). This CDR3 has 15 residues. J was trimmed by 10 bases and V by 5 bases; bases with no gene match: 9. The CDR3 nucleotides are TGTGCCAGTAGTCTGACAGGGGGATTGGGATCACCCCTCCACTTT. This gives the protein CASSLTGGLGSPLHF. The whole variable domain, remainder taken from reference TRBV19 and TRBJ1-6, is DGGITQSPKYLFRKEGQNVTLSCEQNLNHDAMYWYRQDPGQGLRLIYYSQIVNDFQKGDIAEGYSVSREKKESFPLTVTSAQKNPTAFYLCASSLTGGLGSPLHFGNGTRLTVT.

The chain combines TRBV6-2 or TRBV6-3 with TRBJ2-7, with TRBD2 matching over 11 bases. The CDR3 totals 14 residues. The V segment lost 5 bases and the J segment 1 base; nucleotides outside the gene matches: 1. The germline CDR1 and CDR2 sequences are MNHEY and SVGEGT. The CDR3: CASSLAGGSYEQYV. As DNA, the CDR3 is TGTGCCAGCAGTCTAGCGGGAGGATCCTACGAGCAGTACGTC.

The CDR3 sequence is CASKTIRGRGRDTQYF. The CDR3 DNA sequence: TGTGCCAGCAAAACGATTCGCGGGAGGGGGCGAGATACGCAGTATTTT. The V call is TRBV27, the J call TRBJ2-3; TRBD2 agrees at 9 bases. The CDR3 has 16 amino acids. V trimming: 7 bases; J trimming: 5 bases; junction bases outside the gene matches: 13. Germline V gene sequence: CDR1 MNHEY, CDR2 SMNVEV (reference sequence).

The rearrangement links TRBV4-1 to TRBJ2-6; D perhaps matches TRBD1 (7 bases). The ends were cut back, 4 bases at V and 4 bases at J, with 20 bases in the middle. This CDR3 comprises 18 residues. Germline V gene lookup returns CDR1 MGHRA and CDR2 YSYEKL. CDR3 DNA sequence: TGCGCCAGCAGCCTCGGTGGCAGGGGGAGGTCCGGGGCCAACGTCCTGACTTTC. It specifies CASSLGGRGRSGANVLTF.

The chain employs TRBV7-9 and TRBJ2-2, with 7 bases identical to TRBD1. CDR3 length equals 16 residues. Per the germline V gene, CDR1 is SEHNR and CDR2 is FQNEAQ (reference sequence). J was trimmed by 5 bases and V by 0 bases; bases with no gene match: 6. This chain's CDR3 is CASSLARQGRTGELFF. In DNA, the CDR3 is TGTGCCAGCAGCTTAGCGCGACAGGGACGAACCGGGGAGCTGTTTTTT.

CDR3 in amino acids: CASSDSGQGSGDTQYF. CDR3 coding DNA: TGCGCCAGCAGTGATTCGGGACAGGGGTCAGGAGATACGCAGTATTTT. This chain connects TRBV10-1 to TRBJ2-3, with 10 bases aligning to TRBD1. The CDR3 sequence is 16 residues long. The J segment lost 5 bases and the V segment lost 3 bases, leaving 8 bases of the junction unmatched. The germline V gene encodes CDR1 WNHNN and CDR2 SYGVQD (reference sequence).

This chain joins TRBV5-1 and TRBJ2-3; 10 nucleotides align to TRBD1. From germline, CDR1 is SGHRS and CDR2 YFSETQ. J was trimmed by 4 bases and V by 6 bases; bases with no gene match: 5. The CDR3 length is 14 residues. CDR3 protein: CASNRQGASDTQYF. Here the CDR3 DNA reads TGCGCCAGCAATAGACAGGGGGCCTCAGATACGCAGTATTTT.

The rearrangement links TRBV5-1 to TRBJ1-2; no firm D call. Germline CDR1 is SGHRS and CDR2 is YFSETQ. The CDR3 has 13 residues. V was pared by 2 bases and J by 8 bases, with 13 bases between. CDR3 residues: CASSFVPGKGYTF. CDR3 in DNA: TGCGCCAGCAGCTTTGTCCCGGGGAAAGGCTACACCTTC.

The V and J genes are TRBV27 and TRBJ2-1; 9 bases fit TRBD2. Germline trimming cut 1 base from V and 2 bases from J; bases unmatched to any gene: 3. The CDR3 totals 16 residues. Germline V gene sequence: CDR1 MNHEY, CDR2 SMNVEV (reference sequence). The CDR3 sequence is CASSLLAGAPYNEQFF. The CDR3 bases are TGTGCCAGCAGTTTATTAGCGGGAGCACCCTACAATGAGCAGTTCTTC.

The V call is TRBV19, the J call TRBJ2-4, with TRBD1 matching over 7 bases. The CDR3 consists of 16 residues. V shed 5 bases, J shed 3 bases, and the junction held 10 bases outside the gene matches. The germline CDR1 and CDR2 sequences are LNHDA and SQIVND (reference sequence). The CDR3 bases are TGTGCCAGTAGTCCACGAGGGGGCCTGGGCAAAAACATTCAGTACTTC. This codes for CASSPRGGLGKNIQYF.

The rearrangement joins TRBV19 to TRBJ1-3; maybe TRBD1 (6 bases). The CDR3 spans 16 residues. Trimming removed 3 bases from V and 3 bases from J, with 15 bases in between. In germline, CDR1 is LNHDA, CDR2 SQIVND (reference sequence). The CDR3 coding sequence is TGTGCCAGTAGTATCGTACAGGGAAGAATTGGAAACACCATATATTTT. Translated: CASSIVQGRIGNTIYF.

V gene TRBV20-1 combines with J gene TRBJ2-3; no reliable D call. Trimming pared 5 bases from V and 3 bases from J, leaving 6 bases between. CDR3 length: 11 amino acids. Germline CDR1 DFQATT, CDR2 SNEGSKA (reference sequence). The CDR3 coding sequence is TGCAGTGCTCAGACTACAGATACGCAGTATTTT. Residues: CSAQTTDTQYF.